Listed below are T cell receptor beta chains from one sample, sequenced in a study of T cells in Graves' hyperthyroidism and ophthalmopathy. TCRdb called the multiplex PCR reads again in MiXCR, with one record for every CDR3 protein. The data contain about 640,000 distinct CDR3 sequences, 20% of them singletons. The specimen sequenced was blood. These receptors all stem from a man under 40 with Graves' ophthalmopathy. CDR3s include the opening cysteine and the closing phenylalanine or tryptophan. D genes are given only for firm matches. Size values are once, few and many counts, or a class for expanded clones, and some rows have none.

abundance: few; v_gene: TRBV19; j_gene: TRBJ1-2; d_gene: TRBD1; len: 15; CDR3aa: CASSPTGSSNYGYTF; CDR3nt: TGTGCCAGTAGTCCGACAGGGTCCAGTAACTATGGCTACACCTTC
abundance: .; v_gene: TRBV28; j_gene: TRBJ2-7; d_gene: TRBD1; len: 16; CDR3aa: CASSSTSGTGGAEQYF; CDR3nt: TGTGCCAGCAGCTCCACCTCCGGGACAGGGGGCGCTGAGCAGTACTTC
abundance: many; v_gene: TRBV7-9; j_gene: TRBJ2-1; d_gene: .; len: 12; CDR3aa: CASRLGQNEQFF; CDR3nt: TGTGCCAGCAGATTGGGACAAAATGAGCAGTTCTTC
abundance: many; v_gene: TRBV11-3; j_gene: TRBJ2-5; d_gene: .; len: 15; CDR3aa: CASSLDNVAGETQYF; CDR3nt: TGTGCCAGCAGCTTAGATAACGTAGCCGGAGAGACCCAGTACTTC
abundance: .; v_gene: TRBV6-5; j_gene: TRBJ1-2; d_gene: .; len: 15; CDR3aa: CASSSPTEGNYGYTF; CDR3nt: TGTGCCAGCAGTTCCCCTACGGAGGGGAACTATGGCTACACCTTC
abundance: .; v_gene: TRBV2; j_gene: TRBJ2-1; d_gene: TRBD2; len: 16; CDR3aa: CASSERRAGVGNEQFF; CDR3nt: TGTGCCAGCAGTGAAAGGAGGGCGGGAGTGGGGAATGAGCAGTTCTTC
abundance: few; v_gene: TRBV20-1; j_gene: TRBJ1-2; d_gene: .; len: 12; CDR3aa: CSAPIRTEGYTF; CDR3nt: TGCAGTGCTCCCATACGGACAGAAGGCTACACCTTC
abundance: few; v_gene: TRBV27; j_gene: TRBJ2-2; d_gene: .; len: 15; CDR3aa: CASSLMRDQPGELFF; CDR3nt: TGTGCCAGCAGTTTGATGCGGGATCAGCCCGGGGAGCTGTTTTTT
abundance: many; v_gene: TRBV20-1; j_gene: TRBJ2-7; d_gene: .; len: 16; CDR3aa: CSAVQSRGSSNYEQYF; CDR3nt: TGCAGTGCTGTACAATCCAGGGGTTCTTCCAACTACGAGCAGTACTTC
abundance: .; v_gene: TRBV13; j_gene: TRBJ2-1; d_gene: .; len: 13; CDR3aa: CASSPGREVGQFF; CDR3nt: TGTGCCAGCAGCCCAGGTAGGGAGGTCGGGCAGTTCTTC
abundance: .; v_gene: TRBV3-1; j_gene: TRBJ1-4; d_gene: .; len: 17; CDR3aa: CASSQDPIHATNEKLFF; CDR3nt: TGTGCCAGCAGCCAAGATCCCATACACGCAACTAATGAAAAACTGTTTTTT
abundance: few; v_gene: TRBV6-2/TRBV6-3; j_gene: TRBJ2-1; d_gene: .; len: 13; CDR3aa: CASSPRETNEQFF; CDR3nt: TGTGCCAGCAGCCCCAGGGAAACGAATGAGCAGTTCTTC
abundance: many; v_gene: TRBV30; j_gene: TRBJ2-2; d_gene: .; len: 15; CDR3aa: CAWSSGLSNTGELFF; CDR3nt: TGTGCCTGGAGCAGCGGCCTAAGCAACACCGGGGAGCTGTTTTTT
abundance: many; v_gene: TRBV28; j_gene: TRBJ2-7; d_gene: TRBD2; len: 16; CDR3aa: CASSLRTGTSAYEQYF; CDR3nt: TGTGCCAGCAGTCTCCGTACCGGGACTAGCGCCTACGAGCAGTACTTC
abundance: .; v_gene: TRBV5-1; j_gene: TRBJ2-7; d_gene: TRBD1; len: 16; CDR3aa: CASSSQGAPRWDEQYF; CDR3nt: TGCGCCAGCAGCTCCCAGGGGGCCCCACGGTGGGACGAGCAGTACTTC
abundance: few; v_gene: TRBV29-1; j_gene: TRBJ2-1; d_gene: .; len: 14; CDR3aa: CSVGSVLTYNEQFF; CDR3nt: TGCAGCGTTGGTAGCGTTCTAACCTACAATGAGCAGTTCTTC
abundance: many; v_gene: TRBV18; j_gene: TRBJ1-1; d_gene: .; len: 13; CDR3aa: CASSPEGDTEAFF; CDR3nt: TGTGCCAGCTCCCCGGAGGGGGACACTGAAGCTTTCTTT
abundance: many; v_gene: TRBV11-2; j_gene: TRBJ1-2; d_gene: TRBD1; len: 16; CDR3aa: CASSLGGSGTGVGYTF; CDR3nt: TGTGCCAGCAGCTTAGGAGGTTCCGGGACAGGGGTTGGCTACACCTTC
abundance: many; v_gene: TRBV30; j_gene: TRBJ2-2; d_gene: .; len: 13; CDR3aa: CAWSAENTGELFF; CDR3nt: TGTGCCTGGAGTGCCGAGAACACCGGGGAGCTGTTTTTT
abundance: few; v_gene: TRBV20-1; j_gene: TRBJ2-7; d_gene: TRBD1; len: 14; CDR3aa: CSVTGGDGLYEQYF; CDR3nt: TGCAGTGTCACAGGGGGCGATGGATTATACGAGCAGTACTTC
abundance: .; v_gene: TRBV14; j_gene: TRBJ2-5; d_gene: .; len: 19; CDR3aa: CASSQDRLHKKRTQETQYF; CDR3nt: TGTGCCAGCAGCCAAGATCGGTTGCATAAAAAACGGACTCAAGAGACCCAGTACTTC
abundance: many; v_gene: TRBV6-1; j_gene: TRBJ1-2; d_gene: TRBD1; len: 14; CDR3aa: CASSRTGVDYGYTF; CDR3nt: TGTGCCAGCAGTAGGACAGGGGTGGACTATGGCTACACCTTC
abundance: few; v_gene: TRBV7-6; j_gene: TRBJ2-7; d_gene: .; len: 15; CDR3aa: CASSLSLASLGEQYF; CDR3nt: TGTGCCAGCAGCTTAAGCCTAGCGAGTTTGGGCGAGCAGTACTTC
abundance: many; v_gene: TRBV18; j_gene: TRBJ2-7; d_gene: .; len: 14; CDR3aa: CASSPPEDSYEQYF; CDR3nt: TGTGCCAGCTCACCACCGGAGGACAGCTACGAGCAGTACTTC
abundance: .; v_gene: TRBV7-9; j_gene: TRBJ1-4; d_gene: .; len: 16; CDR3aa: CASSRIQQTTNEKLFF; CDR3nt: TGTGCCAGCAGCCGAATCCAACAGACAACTAATGAAAAACTGTTTTTT
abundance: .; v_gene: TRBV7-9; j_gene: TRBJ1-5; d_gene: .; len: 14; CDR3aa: CASSWGGGNQPQHF; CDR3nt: TGTGCCAGCAGCTGGGGGGGGGGCAATCAGCCCCAGCATTTT
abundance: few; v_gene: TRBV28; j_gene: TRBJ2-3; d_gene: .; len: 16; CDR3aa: CASSPWAGTSTDTQYF; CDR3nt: TGTGCCAGCAGTCCTTGGGCTGGTACTAGCACAGATACGCAGTATTTT
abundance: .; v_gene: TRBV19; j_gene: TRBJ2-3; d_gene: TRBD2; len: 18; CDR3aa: CASSIVLLGEGRTDTQYF; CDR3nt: TGTGCCAGTAGTATAGTACTTTTGGGGGAGGGCCGCACAGATACGCAGTATTTT
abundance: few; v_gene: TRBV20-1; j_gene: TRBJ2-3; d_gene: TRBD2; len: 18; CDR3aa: CSAAGLAGAVLTTDTQYF; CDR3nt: TGCAGTGCCGCCGGACTAGCGGGAGCTGTCCTCACTACAGATACGCAGTATTTT
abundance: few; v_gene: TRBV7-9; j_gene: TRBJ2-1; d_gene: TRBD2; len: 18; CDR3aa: CASSLAGSGRASYNEQFF; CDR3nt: TGTGCCAGCAGCTTAGCTGGTAGCGGGAGGGCCTCCTACAATGAGCAGTTCTTC
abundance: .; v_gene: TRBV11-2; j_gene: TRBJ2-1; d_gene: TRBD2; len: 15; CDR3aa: CASSLGTSGAREQCF; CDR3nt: TGTGCCAGCAGCTTGGGGACTAGCGGGGCCAGAGAGCAGTGCTTC
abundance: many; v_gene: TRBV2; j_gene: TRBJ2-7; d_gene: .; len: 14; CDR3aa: CASSESLSYYEQYF; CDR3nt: TGTGCCAGCAGTGAAAGTCTGAGTTACTACGAGCAGTACTTC
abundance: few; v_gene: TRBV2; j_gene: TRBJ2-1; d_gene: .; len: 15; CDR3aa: CATLSTGPSYNEQFF; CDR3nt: TGTGCCACCCTGAGCACGGGGCCCTCCTACAATGAGCAGTTCTTC
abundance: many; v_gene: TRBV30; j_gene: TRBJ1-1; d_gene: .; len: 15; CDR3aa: CAWIKTGTWNTEAFF; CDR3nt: TGTGCCTGGATTAAAACAGGGACATGGAACACTGAAGCTTTCTTT
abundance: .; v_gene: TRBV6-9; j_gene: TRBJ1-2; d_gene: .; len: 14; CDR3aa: CASSYNRAINGYTF; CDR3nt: TGTGCCAGCAGTTATAATCGAGCGATCAATGGCTACACCTTC
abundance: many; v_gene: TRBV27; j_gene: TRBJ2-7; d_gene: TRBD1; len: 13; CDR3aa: CASSSRGPYEQYF; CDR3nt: TGTGCCAGCAGTTCCAGGGGGCCCTACGAGCAGTACTTC
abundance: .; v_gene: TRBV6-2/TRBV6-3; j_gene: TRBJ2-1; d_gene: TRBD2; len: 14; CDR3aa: CASSYRGSGSESFF; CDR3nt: TGTGCCAGCAGTTACCGGGGTAGCGGGAGTGAGTCGTTCTTC